This T cell receptor beta chain was sequenced during a study of shared clonotypes between healthy human individuals. Sequencing used immunoSEQ multiplex PCR; TCRdb keeps in-frame clones, though not all of them. The repertoire holds about a million clones, with 70% to 85% as singletons. The J segment lost 2 bases and the V segment lost 1 base, leaving 8 bases of the junction unmatched. Germline CDR1 is SGHAT and CDR2 is FQNNGV. The CDR3 extends over 16 amino acids. This clone was observed a handful of times. The V gene is TRBV11-2, the J gene TRBJ2-7; TRBD2 matches at 7 bases. Sample: memory CD4+ T cells from PBMCs. Subset in this sample: CD45RA-negative fraction. The sequence derives from a man aged 18 to 30 in good health. Some clones in this sample may be carry-over from other donors' samples. CDR3 region: CASSLGASGFAYEQYF. The DNA of the CDR3 is TGTGCCAGCAGCTTAGGAGCTAGCGGCTTTGCCTACGAGCAGTACTTC.